This entry describes one TCR beta chain. Its target is not known. The data are from a study of beta chain features in type 1 diabetes. Study conclusions and caveats: Junctions at VDJ sites from type 1 diabetes patients had fewer insertions and more deletions. Shorter TCRB CDR3s, moderately but significantly so, marked every one of the four CD4+ subsets in Type 1 diabetes patients. Equally in patients and controls, shorter templates might have been favored by PCR.

The germline V gene has CDR1 LGHNA and CDR2 YNFKEQ. This CDR3 contains 16 residues. V was clipped by 0 bases and J by 1 base, with 12 bases between them. Every donor provided one heparinised blood draw, which averaged approximately 120 mL. Every bit of the isolated RNA underwent reverse transcription, so sequencing read expressed TCRB transcripts. Samples of naive, central memory and regulatory T cells yielded a mean of about 3.5 million reads. Libraries were prepared by immunoSEQ multiplex PCR; TCRdb keeps only in-frame clonotypes and omits some of them. Of around 180,000 clones detected, 6.5% to 9.5% appear once; the ten largest clones hold 0.94%.

Sequenced input: central memory CD4+ T cells from blood. The chain joins TRBV4-2 to TRBJ1-1, with TRBD1 as a possible D gene (5 bases). This TCR derives from a woman between 35 and 50 years old with type 1 diabetes. CDR3 loop: CASSQDFGQGNTEAFF. In nucleotides, the CDR3 is TGTGCCAGCAGCCAAGATTTTGGGCAGGGGAACACTGAAGCTTTCTTT.